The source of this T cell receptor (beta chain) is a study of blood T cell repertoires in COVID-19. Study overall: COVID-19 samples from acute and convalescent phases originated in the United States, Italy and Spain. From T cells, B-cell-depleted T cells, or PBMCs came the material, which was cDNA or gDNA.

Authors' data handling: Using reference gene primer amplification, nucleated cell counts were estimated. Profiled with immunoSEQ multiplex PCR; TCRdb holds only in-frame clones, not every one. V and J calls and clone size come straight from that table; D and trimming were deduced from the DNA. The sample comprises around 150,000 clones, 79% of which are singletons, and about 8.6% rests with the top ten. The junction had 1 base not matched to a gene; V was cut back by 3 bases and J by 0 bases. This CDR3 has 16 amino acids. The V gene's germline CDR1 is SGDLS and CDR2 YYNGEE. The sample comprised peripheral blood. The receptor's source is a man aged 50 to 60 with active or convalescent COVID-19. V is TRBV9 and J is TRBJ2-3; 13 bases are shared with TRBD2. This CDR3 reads CASSGLAGGSTDTQYF. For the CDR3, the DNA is TGTGCCAGCAGCGGACTAGCGGGAGGAAGCACAGATACGCAGTATTTT.